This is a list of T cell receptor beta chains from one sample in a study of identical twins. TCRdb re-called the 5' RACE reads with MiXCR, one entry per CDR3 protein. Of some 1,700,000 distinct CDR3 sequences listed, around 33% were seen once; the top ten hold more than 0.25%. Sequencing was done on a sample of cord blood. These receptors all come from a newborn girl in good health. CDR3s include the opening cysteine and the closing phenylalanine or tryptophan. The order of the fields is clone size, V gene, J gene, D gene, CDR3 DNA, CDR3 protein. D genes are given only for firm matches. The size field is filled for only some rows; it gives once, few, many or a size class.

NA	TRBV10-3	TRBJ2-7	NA	TGTGCCATCAAGACGGCACCCTACGAGCAGTACTTC	CAIKTAPYEQYF
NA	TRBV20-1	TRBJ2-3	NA	TGCAGTGTCGGCCCGGGATCAGATTCAGATACGCAGTATTTT	CSVGPGSDSDTQYF
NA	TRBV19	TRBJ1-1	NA	TGTGCCAGTAACCCGGGTTGGGGCACTGAAGCTTTCTTT	CASNPGWGTEAFF
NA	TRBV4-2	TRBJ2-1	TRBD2	TGTGCCAGCAGCCAAGTAGCGGGAGGGCCGGGCAATGAGCAGTTCTTC	CASSQVAGGPGNEQFF
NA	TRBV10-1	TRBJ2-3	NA	TGCGCCAGCAGTGACACAGATATGCAGTATTTT	CASSDTDMQYF
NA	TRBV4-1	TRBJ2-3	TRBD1	TGCGTCAGCAGCCATCCCGACAGGGCTCTCACAGATACGCAGTATTTT	CVSSHPDRALTDTQYF
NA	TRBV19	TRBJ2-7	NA	TGTGCCAGTAGTTGGGGGGACAATGAGCAGTACTTC	CASSWGDNEQYF
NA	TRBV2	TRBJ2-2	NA	TGTGCCAGCAGTGAGATATTAGCCACGAACACCGGGGAGCTGTTTTTT	CASSEILATNTGELFF
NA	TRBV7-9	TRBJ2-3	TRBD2	TGTGCCAGCAGCCAGAGGACTAGCGGTTACCTAAAGATGGGAGATACGCAGTATTTT	CASSQRTSGYLKMGDTQYF
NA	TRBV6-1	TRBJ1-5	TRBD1	TGTGCCAGCAGTGTGCCTCGACAGGGCCAGCCCCAGCATTTT	CASSVPRQGQPQHF
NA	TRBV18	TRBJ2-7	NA	TGTGCCAGCTCACGGGACACGAGCGAGCAGTACTTC	CASSRDTSEQYF
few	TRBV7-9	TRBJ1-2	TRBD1	TGTGCCAGCAGCTTAGTTGAGGACAGGGGCTACTATGGCTACACCTTC	CASSLVEDRGYYGYTF
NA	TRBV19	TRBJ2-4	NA	TGTGCCAGTAGTCCAAACGTACAGGGATACATTCAGTACTTC	CASSPNVQGYIQYF
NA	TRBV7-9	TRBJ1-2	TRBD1	TGTGCCAGCAGCTTTGCCGGGACAGGGTACTATGGCTACACCTTC	CASSFAGTGYYGYTF
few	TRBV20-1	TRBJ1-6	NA	TGCAGTGCTAGTCAAGGAGGGAATTCACCCCTCCACTTT	CSASQGGNSPLHF